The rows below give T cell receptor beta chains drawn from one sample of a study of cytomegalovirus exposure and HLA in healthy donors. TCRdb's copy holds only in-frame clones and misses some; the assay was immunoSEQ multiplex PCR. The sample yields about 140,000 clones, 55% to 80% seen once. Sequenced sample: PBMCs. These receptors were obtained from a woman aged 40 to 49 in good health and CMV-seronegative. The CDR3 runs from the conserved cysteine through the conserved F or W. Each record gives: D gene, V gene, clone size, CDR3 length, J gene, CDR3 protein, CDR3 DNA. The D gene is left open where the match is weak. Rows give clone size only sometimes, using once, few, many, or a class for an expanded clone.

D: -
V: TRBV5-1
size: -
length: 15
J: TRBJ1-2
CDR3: CASSLSSGLFYGYTF
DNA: TGCGCCAGCAGCTTGTCCTCAGGCTTGTTCTATGGCTACACCTTC

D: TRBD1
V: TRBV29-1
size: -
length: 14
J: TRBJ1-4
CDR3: CSGGPDRENEKLFF
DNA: TGCAGCGGAGGCCCCGACAGGGAAAATGAAAAACTGTTTTTT

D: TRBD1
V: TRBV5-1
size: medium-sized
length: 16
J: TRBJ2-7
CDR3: CASSSHADRGDYEQYF
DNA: TGCGCCAGCAGCTCGCACGCGGACAGGGGGGACTACGAGCAGTACTTC

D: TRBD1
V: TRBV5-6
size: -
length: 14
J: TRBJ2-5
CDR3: CASSTAGQGETQYF
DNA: TGTGCCAGCAGCACCGCAGGACAGGGGGAGACCCAGTACTTC

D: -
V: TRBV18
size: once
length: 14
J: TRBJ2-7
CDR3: CASSPGVAAYEQYF
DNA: TGTGCCAGCTCACCCGGGGTAGCGGCCTACGAGCAGTACTTC

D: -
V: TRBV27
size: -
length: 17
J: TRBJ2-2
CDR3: CASNHHGGNPNTGELFF
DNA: TGTGCCAGCAATCACCATGGCGGAAACCCGAACACCGGGGAGCTGTTTTTT

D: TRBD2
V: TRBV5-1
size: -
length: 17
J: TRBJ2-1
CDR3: CASSRLTSGEVYNEQFF
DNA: TGCGCCAGCAGCCGCTTGACTAGCGGGGAGGTTTACAATGAGCAGTTCTTC

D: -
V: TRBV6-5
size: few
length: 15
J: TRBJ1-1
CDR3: CASSYSREFFTEAFF
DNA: TGTGCCAGCAGTTACTCGAGGGAATTCTTCACTGAAGCTTTCTTT

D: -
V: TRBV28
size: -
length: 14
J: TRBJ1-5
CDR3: CASSYGQTNQPQHF
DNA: TGTGCCAGCAGCTATGGACAGACGAATCAGCCCCAGCATTTT

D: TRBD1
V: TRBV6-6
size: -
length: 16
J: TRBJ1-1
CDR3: CASSYSMGTENTEAFF
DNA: TGTGCCAGCAGTTACTCGATGGGGACAGAGAACACTGAAGCTTTCTTT

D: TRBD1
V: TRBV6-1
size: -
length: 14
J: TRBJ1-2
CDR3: CASSAETGPNGYTF
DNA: TGTGCCAGCAGTGCCGAGACAGGGCCTAATGGCTACACCTTC

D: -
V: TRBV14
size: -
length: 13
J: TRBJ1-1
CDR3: CASSQEGGVGAFF
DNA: TGTGCCAGCAGCCAAGAAGGGGGGGTGGGGGCTTTCTTT

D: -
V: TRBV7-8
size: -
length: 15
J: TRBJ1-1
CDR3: CASVGGGAGGTEAFF
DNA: TGTGCCAGCGTCGGCGGCGGGGCAGGAGGGACTGAAGCTTTCTTT

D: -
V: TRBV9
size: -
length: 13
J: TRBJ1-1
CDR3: CASSVNTNTEAFF
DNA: TGTGCCAGCAGCGTAAACACGAACACTGAAGCTTTCTTT

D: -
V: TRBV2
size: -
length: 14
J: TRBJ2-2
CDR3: CASSPLGGTGELFF
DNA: TGTGCCAGCAGCCCCTTAGGGGGCACCGGGGAGCTGTTTTTT

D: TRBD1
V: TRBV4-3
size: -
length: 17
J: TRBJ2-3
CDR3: CASSQAQGTGIADTQYF
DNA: TGCGCCAGCAGCCAAGCGCAAGGGACAGGGATTGCAGATACGCAGTATTTT

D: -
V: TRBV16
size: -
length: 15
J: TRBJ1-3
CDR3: CASSDRGGSGNTIYF
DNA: TGTGCCAGCAGCGACCGAGGGGGCTCTGGAAACACCATATATTTT

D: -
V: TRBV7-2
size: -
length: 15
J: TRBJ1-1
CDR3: CASSPGGAGNTEAFF
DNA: TGTGCCAGCAGCCCTGGAGGGGCTGGGAACACTGAAGCTTTCTTT

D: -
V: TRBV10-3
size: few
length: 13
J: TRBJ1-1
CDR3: CAISERTGGEAFF
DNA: TGTGCCATCAGTGAGAGGACTGGAGGTGAAGCTTTCTTT

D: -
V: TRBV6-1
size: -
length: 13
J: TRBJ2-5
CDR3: CASSGYMEETQYF
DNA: TGTGCCAGCAGTGGGTACATGGAGGAGACCCAGTACTTC

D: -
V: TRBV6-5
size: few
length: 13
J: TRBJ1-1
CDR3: CASSYRQATEAFF
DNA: TGTGCCAGCAGTTATCGACAGGCAACTGAAGCTTTCTTT

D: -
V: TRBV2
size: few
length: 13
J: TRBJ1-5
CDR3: CASSGQGNQPQHF
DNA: TGTGCCAGCAGTGGGCAGGGGAATCAGCCCCAGCATTTT

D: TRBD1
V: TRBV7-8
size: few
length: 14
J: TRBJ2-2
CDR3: CASSLGQGSGELFF
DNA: TGTGCCAGCAGCTTGGGACAGGGGAGCGGGGAGCTGTTTTTT

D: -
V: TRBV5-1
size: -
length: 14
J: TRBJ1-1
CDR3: CASSYGQANTEAFF
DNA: TGCGCCAGCAGCTACGGACAAGCGAACACTGAAGCTTTCTTT

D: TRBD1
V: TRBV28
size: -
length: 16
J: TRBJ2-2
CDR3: CASSSPTGGSTGELFF
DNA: TGTGCCAGCAGTTCTCCGACAGGGGGCTCTACCGGGGAGCTGTTTTTT

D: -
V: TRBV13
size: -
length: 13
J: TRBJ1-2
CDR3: CASSLRGLRGYTF
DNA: TGTGCCAGCAGCTTGCGGGGGCTGCGGGGCTACACCTTC

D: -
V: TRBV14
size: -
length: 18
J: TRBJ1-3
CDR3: CASSRVGGQFVPGNTIYF
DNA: TGTGCCAGCAGCCGAGTAGGAGGACAGTTCGTTCCTGGAAACACCATATATTTT

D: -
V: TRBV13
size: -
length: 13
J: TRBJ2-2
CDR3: CASRRGNTGELFF
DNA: TGTGCCAGTCGGAGAGGGAACACCGGGGAGCTGTTTTTT

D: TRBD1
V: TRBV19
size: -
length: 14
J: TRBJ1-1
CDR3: CASNYRGPGAEAFF
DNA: TGTGCCAGTAATTACAGGGGCCCCGGGGCTGAAGCTTTCTTT

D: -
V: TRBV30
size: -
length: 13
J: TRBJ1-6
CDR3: CFGGDTNNSPLHF
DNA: TGTTTTGGGGGGGACACCAATAATTCACCCCTCCACTTT

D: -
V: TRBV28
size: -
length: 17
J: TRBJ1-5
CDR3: CASSLIPGLDFNQPQHF
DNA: TGTGCCAGCAGTTTAATCCCGGGTTTGGACTTCAATCAGCCCCAGCATTTT

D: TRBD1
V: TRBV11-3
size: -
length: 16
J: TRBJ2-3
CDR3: CASSLSRDSSTDTQYF
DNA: TGTGCCAGCAGCTTGAGCCGGGACAGTTCCACAGATACGCAGTATTTT

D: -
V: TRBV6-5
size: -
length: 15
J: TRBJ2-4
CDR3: CASSYSQGAKNIQYF
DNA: TGTGCCAGCAGTTACTCTCAGGGCGCCAAAAACATTCAGTACTTC

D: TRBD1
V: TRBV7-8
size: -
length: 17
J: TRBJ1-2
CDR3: CASSLEGRGPTNYGYTF
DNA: TGTGCCAGCAGCTTAGAGGGCAGGGGGCCAACTAACTATGGCTACACCTTC

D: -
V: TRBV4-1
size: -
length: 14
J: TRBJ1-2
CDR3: CASSQGPPNYGYTF
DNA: TGCGCCAGCAGCCAAGGGCCGCCTAACTATGGCTACACCTTC

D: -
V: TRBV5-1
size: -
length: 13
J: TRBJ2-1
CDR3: CASSRGQYNEQFF
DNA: TGCGCCAGCAGCCGCGGACAGTACAATGAGCAGTTCTTC

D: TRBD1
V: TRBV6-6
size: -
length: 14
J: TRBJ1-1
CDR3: CASSYSSEGQGTFF
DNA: TGTGCCAGCAGTTACTCTTCGGAGGGACAGGGTACTTTCTTT

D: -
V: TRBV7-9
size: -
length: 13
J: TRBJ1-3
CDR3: CASSLAGGNTIYF
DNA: TGTGCCAGCAGCTTGGCAGGCGGAAACACCATATATTTT

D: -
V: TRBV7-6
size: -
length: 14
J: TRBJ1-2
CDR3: CASSLDTTSYGYTF
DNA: TGTGCCAGCAGCTTAGATACAACTAGCTATGGCTACACCTTC

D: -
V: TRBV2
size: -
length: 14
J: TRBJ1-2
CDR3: CASSERGGSYGYTF
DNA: TGTGCCAGCAGTGAACGCGGGGGCAGCTATGGCTACACCTTC

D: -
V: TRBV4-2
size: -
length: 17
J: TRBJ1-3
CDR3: CASSQAPRARGGNTIYF
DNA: TGTGCCAGCAGCCAGGCCCCCAGGGCCCGCGGTGGAAACACCATATATTTT

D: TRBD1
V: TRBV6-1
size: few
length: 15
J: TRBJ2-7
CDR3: CASNPEGQGAYEQYF
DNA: TGTGCCAGCAATCCAGAGGGACAGGGGGCTTACGAGCAGTACTTC

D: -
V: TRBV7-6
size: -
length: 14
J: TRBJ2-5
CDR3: CASSLYEGQETQYF
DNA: TGTGCCAGCAGCTTGTACGAGGGCCAAGAGACCCAGTACTTC

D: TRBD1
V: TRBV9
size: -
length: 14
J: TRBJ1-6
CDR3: CASSVRDSNSPLHF
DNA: TGTGCCAGCAGCGTCCGGGACAGCAATTCACCCCTCCACTTT

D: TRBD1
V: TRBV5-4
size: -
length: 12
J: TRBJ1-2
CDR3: CASSLGDRGETF
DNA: TGTGCCAGCAGCTTGGGGGACAGGGGAGAGACCTTC

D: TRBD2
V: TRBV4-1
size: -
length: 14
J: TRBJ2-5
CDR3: CASSQGGGKETQYF
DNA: TGCGCCAGCAGCCAAGGCGGGGGGAAAGAGACCCAGTACTTC

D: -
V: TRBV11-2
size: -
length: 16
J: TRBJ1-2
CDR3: CASRPPLAGVNYGYTF
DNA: TGTGCCAGCAGACCCCCCCTGGCCGGAGTTAACTATGGCTACACCTTC

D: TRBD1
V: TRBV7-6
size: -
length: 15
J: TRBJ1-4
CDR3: CASSLGGQVHEKLFF
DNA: TGTGCCAGCAGCTTAGGGGGACAGGTCCATGAAAAACTGTTTTTT

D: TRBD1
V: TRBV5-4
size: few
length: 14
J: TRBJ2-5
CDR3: CASSSGQNQETQYF
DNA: TGTGCCAGCAGCTCGGGACAGAACCAAGAGACCCAGTACTTC

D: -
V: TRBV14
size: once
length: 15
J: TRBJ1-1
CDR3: CASSQGYGENTEAFF
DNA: TGTGCCAGCAGCCAAGGTTACGGGGAGAACACTGAAGCTTTCTTT

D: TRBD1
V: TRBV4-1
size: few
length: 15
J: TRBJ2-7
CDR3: CASSPTGTGTYEQYF
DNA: TGCGCCAGCAGCCCGACCGGGACAGGGACCTACGAGCAGTACTTC

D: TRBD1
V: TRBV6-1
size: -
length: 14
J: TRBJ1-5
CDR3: CASSEGQANQPQHF
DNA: TGTGCCAGCAGTGAGGGACAGGCCAATCAGCCCCAGCATTTT